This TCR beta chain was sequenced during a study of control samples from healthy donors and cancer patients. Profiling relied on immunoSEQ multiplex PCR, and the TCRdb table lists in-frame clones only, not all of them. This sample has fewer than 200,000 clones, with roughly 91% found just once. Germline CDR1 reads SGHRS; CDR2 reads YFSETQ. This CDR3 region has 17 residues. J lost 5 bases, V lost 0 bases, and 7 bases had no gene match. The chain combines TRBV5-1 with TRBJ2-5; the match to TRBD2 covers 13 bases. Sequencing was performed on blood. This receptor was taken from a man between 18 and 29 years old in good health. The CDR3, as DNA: TGCGCCAGCAGCTTGGAACTTGGGACTAGCGGGGTGGAGACCCAGTACTTC. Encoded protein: CASSLELGTSGVETQYF.